The entry that follows covers one TCR beta chain sequence. The antigen is undetermined. The assay was immunoSEQ multiplex PCR, and TCRdb's table has in-frame clones only and misses some. The repertoire holds about 100,000 clones, with around 89% as singletons. Trimming removed 3 bases from V and 10 bases from J, with 19 bases in between. Germline loops: CDR1 PRHDT, CDR2 FYEKMQ (reference sequence). The CDR3 spans 15 residues. The data are from a study of T cell responses to AZD1222 COVID-19 vaccine. Findings and limits, study-wide: The donor cohort was predominantly white British with a female majority, and clonal diversity may have been underestimated. No day 14 peak samples; only post-peak repertoires were characterized.

The source was peripheral blood, collected on day 0 of AZD1222 vaccination. The genes are TRBV13 and TRBJ2-1; D ambiguous. This clonotype originated in an adult in good health. CDR3 bases: TGTGCCAGCAGCTTTAATTCCTCGCCCCGCAGCGAGCAGTTCTTC. Translated: CASSFNSSPRSEQFF.